These 10 T cell receptor beta chains share one sample of origin, sequenced in a study of blood T cell repertoires in COVID-19. The protocol was immunoSEQ multiplex PCR, while the TCRdb copy is restricted to in-frame clones and leaves out a portion. The sample records approximately 180,000 clones, more than 75% being singletons. The sample was PBMCs or T cells enriched from blood (not recorded which). The source is a woman between 50 and 59 years old with acute COVID-19.

The chain recombines TRBV28 with TRBJ1-1, with a tentative D call TRBD1 (5 bases). This CDR3 has 14 amino acids. Per germline, CDR1 MDHEN and CDR2 SYDVKM. V shed 4 bases and J shed 6 bases, with 15 bases lying between them. CDR3 loop: CASSSEGSRAEAFF. The CDR3 bases are TGTGCCAGCAGTTCGGAGGGGAGTAGGGCTGAAGCTTTCTTT. The variable domain in full, with the rest retrieved from reference TRBV28 and TRBJ1-1, is DVKVTQSSRYLVKRTGEKVFLECVQDMDHENMFWYRQDPGLGLRLIYFSYDVKMKEKGDIPEGYSVSREKKERFSLILESASTNQTSMYLCASSSEGSRAEAFFGQGTRLTVV.

The rearrangement uses TRBV4-1 and TRBJ2-3, with no clear D. V lost 4 bases, J lost 2 bases, and 10 bases lay in between. There are 14 residues in the CDR3. The germline CDR1 and CDR2 sequences are MGHRA and YSYEKL. The CDR3 loop reads CASSPRAVTDTQYF. CDR3 bases: TGCGCCAGCAGCCCCCGCGCCGTCACAGATACGCAGTATTTT.

The count of this clone is one. The chain joins TRBV7-9 to TRBJ1-6; perhaps TRBD1 as D (6 bases). The CDR3 contains 16 residues. Germline lookup yields CDR1 SEHNR and CDR2 FQNEAQ (reference sequence). V was pared by 5 bases and J by 14 bases, with 25 bases between. Here the CDR3 reads CASSPPNSAGDLTLHF. The CDR3, as DNA: TGTGCCAGCAGCCCACCGAACTCCGCAGGGGACCTCACCCTCCACTTT.

In regard to this clone: One end of the junction is discordant with germline, which a read error may explain. V usage is TRBV6-1 and J usage is TRBJ2-3, with 7 bases that match TRBD1. Germline CDR1 reads MNHNS; CDR2 reads SASEGT. The length of the CDR3 is 15 residues. The CDR3, as DNA: TGTGCCAGCAGTAAAGCAGGGGGTGGGACAGATACGCAGTATTTT. This gives the protein CASSKAGGGTDTQYF.

The chain links TRBV28 to TRBJ1-2; D is perhaps TRBD1 (5 bases). Deletions cut 7 bases from V and 5 bases from J, with 29 bases between. The CDR3 is 18 amino acids. Germline V gives CDR1 MDHEN, CDR2 SYDVKM. CDR3 sequence reads: CASTGEGAYSPKRYGYTF. CDR3 DNA sequence: TGTGCCAGCACGGGGGAGGGAGCTTACTCTCCCAAAAGATATGGCTACACCTTC.

This rearrangement joins TRBV7-9 to TRBJ2-1; TRBD2 aligns across 10 bases. The length of the CDR3 is 15 residues. The germline CDR1 and CDR2 sequences are SEHNR and FQNEAQ (reference sequence). V trimming: 10 bases; J trimming: 9 bases; junction bases outside the gene matches: 15. The DNA of the CDR3 is TGTGCCACCTCCACCTTAAGCGGGGGGGCGGGTGAGCAGTTCTTC. Its protein product is CATSTLSGGAGEQFF.

The chain recombines TRBV2 with TRBJ2-7, with TRBD1 as a possible D gene (6 bases). The CDR3 is 12 amino acids. Germline assignment: CDR1 SNHLY and CDR2 FYNNEI. Trimming cost V 10 bases and J 0 bases, with 10 bases left between them. The CDR3 nucleotides read TGTGCCACTGGACAGAGCTCCTACGAGCAGTACGTC. Protein product: CATGQSSYEQYV.

The chain is built from TRBV5-1 and TRBJ1-1, with 9 bases lining up with TRBD1. Germline V lookup: CDR1 SGHRS, CDR2 YFSETQ. The CDR3 has 20 amino acids. J was trimmed by 2 bases and V by 0 bases; bases with no gene match: 17. CDR3 residues: CASSLARTGTGSGINTEAFF. The CDR3 DNA reads as TGCGCCAGCAGCTTGGCCCGAACCGGGACAGGGTCCGGGATCAACACTGAAGCTTTCTTT.

The rearrangement uses TRBV7-6 and TRBJ1-4; a possible D gene is TRBD1 (5 bases). The V and J ends lost 1 base and 2 bases respectively, with 23 bases between them. CDR1 is SGHVS and CDR2 is FNYEAQ in the germline V gene. There are 20 residues in the CDR3. CDR3 sequence: CASSLGLMVGGSVTNEKLFF. CDR3 bases: TGTGCCAGCAGCTTAGGTTTAATGGTCGGGGGATCGGTGACTAATGAAAAACTGTTTTTT.

CDR3 protein: CASSFMGQGAFF. The DNA of the CDR3 is TGTGCCAGCAGTTTCATGGGGCAGGGAGCTTTCTTT. The chain carries TRBV28 and TRBJ1-1; a possible D gene is TRBD1 (5 bases). Germline-derived CDR1 and CDR2 are MDHEN and SYDVKM. V was trimmed by 3 bases and J by 10 bases, leaving 12 bases between them. The CDR3 contains 12 residues.